This T cell receptor (beta chain) comes out of a study of T cells in Graves' hyperthyroidism and ophthalmopathy. Study at large: Sampling of peripheral blood happened at initial diagnosis, prior to any treatment.

The source material, RNA transcripts, was used to amplify TCR beta CDR3 regions. The study used the HTBI primer set for a first-round RT-PCR of the TCR CDR3. MiXCR, applied by TCRdb to the multiplex PCR reads, yields one record per CDR3 protein. The sample records under 300,000 distinct CDR3 sequences, roughly 15% being singletons. CDR3 size: 11 residues. V was clipped by 10 bases and J by 6 bases, with 12 bases between them. Germline-derived CDR1 and CDR2 are MNHNS and SASEGT. In its sample, this clonotype was seen many times. The sample taken for sequencing was blood. The chain uses TRBV6-1 and TRBJ1-1, with D tentatively TRBD1 (6 bases). The TCR originated in a woman between 50 and 59 years old with Graves' hyperthyroidism that later progressed to Graves' ophthalmopathy. The CDR3 here is CATIRGPEAFF. CDR3 bases: TGTGCCACCATCAGGGGCCCTGAAGCTTTCTTT.